Following are 9 T cell receptor beta chains from one sample sequenced in a study of blood T cell repertoires in COVID-19. Some clones are missing from TCRdb's copy, which holds only in-frame ones; the method was immunoSEQ multiplex PCR. Of approximately 80,000 clones in the sample, about 90% were seen once. Input material: peripheral blood. These receptors came from a human donor in a cohort sampled during active COVID-19.

V usage is TRBV5-1 and J usage is TRBJ2-5; a possible D gene is TRBD1 (5 bases). CDR1 SGHRS and CDR2 YFSETQ come from the germline V gene. Trimming removed 4 bases at V and 5 bases at J, with 12 bases between. The CDR3 spans 13 residues. CDR3 nucleotide sequence: TGCGCCAGCAGCCTCCAGGGTGGTGAGACCCAGTACTTC. Protein sequence: CASSLQGGETQYF.

The V call is TRBV27, the J call TRBJ2-2; 8 bases agree with TRBD2. Germline V lookup: CDR1 MNHEY, CDR2 SMNVEV (reference sequence). This CDR3 contains 16 residues. Trimming cost V 6 bases and J 2 bases; bases outside gene matches: 8. CDR3 protein: CASSSSGSRNTGELFF. In DNA form, the CDR3 reads TGTGCCAGCAGCTCCAGCGGGAGTCGCAACACCGGGGAGCTGTTTTTT.

This clone has only one observation. The rearrangement joins TRBV11-2 to TRBJ2-7; TRBD2 aligns across 7 bases. CDR1 and CDR2 from the germline V gene are SGHAT and FQNNGV. This CDR3 spans 14 amino acids. The V and J ends lost 5 bases and 6 bases, in that order; junction bases with no gene match: 10. CDR3 DNA sequence: TGTGCCAGCAGCCCCCAAGCGGGGCAGGTCGAGCAGTACTTC. It specifies CASSPQAGQVEQYF.

V and J are TRBV30 and TRBJ2-7, with TRBD2 matching 11 bases. CDR1 and CDR2 (germline): GTSNPN, SVGIG (reference sequence). The trim removed 3 bases at V and 3 bases at J, leaving 10 bases unmatched. The CDR3 contains 16 residues. The CDR3 spells CAWSPTLAGGIYEQYF. Written as DNA, the CDR3 is TGTGCCTGGAGCCCCACCCTAGCGGGGGGAATCTACGAGCAGTACTTC.

This CDR3 is CASSVGRGAYNEQFF. CDR3 in DNA: TGTGCCAGCAGCGTAGGGAGGGGCGCCTACAATGAGCAGTTCTTC. This sequence joins TRBV9 and TRBJ2-1; D perhaps matches TRBD2 (6 bases). The CDR3 has 15 amino acids. Germline CDR1 reads SGDLS; CDR2 reads YYNGEE. Trimming removed 0 bases from V and 2 bases from J, with 9 bases in between.

The genes are TRBV11-3 and TRBJ2-5, with a weak D call TRBD1 (5 bases). V was trimmed by 6 bases and J by 2 bases, leaving 10 bases between them. This CDR3 comprises 13 residues. The germline V gene has CDR1 SGHNT and CDR2 YENEEA. DNA of the CDR3: TGTGCCAGCAGTCAGGCAGGGCAAGAGACCCAGTACTTC. It codes for CASSQAGQETQYF.

V usage is TRBV2 and J usage is TRBJ2-6; 8 positions match TRBD1. Losses at the gene ends were 4 bases for V and 2 bases for J; bases not matched to a gene: 1. The CDR3 length is 15 residues. Per germline, CDR1 SNHLY and CDR2 FYNNEI. The CDR3, as DNA: TGTGCCAGCAGTGCACAGGGGGCTGGGGCCAACGTCCTGACTTTC. It yields the protein CASSAQGAGANVLTF.

The V call is TRBV5-6, the J call TRBJ2-5; the D gene is possibly TRBD1 (6 bases). The germline CDR1 and CDR2 sequences are SGHDT and YYEEEE. The CDR3 extends over 17 amino acids. V lost 0 bases and J lost 4, with 19 bases in between. CDR3 coding DNA: TGTGCCAGCAGCTTGGTGGCCCTCCAGGGGCGAGGAGAGACCCAGTACTTC. The encoded protein is CASSLVALQGRGETQYF.

This chain links TRBV4-1 with TRBJ2-1, with 12 bases aligning to TRBD2. V was clipped by 3 bases and J by 0 bases; unmatched bases: 9. The CDR3 is 19 residues long. Germline-derived CDR1 and CDR2 are MGHRA and YSYEKL. CDR3 amino acids: CASSQSLAGGPPSYNEQFF. CDR3 sequence (DNA): TGCGCCAGCAGCCAGAGTCTAGCGGGAGGGCCACCCTCCTACAATGAGCAGTTCTTC.